Following are 27 T cell receptor beta chains from one sample sequenced in a study of blood T cell repertoires in COVID-19. Libraries were prepared by immunoSEQ multiplex PCR; TCRdb keeps only in-frame clonotypes and omits some of them. The sample has 650,000 to 800,000 clones; over 80% are singletons. The specimen was peripheral blood. These receptors were obtained from a woman under 30 with acute or convalescent COVID-19.

This chain uses TRBV11-2 with TRBJ2-7, with 8 bases matching TRBD1. CDR1 and CDR2 from the germline V gene are SGHAT and FQNNGV. This CDR3 has 14 residues. The V and J ends lost 1 base and 4 bases, in that order; junction bases with no gene match: 3. The CDR3 nucleotides read TGTGCCAGCAGCTTAGGTGGACAGGGATACGAGCAGTACTTC. Protein sequence: CASSLGGQGYEQYF.

This chain connects TRBV6-5 to TRBJ2-2; D is unclear. Germline assignment: CDR1 MNHEY and CDR2 SVGAGI. The CDR3 is 13 amino acids. V was cut by 6 bases and J by 1 base, with 6 bases left in between. CDR3 protein: CASSRQNTGELFF. The CDR3 region has the DNA TGTGCCAGCAGCAGACAGAACACCGGGGAGCTGTTTTTT.

The chain has TRBV5-1 and TRBJ2-7; D might be TRBD2 (5 bases). V gave up 0 bases and J gave up 3 bases, with 13 bases separating them. The CDR3 extends over 15 amino acids. Germline V CDR1 and CDR2: SGHRS, YFSETQ. CDR3 region: CASSLAKVDYYEQYF. CDR3 coding DNA: TGCGCCAGCAGCTTGGCTAAAGTAGACTACTACGAGCAGTACTTC.

This sequence joins TRBV7-8 and TRBJ2-3; D unclear. V lost 5 bases to trimming and J lost 2 bases, with 14 bases between them. The CDR3 is made up of 15 amino acids. Per the germline V gene, CDR1 is SGHVS and CDR2 is FQNEAQ. CDR3 nucleotide sequence: TGTGCCAGCAGCCAGAGACAAACCTACACAGATACGCAGTATTTT. It translates to CASSQRQTYTDTQYF.

This rearrangement joins TRBV6-1 to TRBJ1-1; 9 bases agree with TRBD1. In germline, CDR1 is MNHNS, CDR2 SASEGT. Losses at the gene ends were 2 bases for V and 4 bases for J; bases not matched to a gene: 5. The CDR3 totals 15 residues. The CDR3 reads CASSEQGTGSTEAFF. The CDR3 DNA is TGTGCCAGCAGTGAACAGGGGACAGGGAGCACTGAAGCTTTCTTT.

The chain combines TRBV29-1 with TRBJ2-3; tentatively, D is TRBD1 (6 bases). The CDR3 is 13 residues long. V shed 3 bases and J shed 2 bases, with 9 bases lying between them. In germline, CDR1 is SQVTM, CDR2 ANQGSEA. CDR3 in amino acids: CSVDQGYTDTQYF. DNA for the CDR3: TGCAGCGTTGACCAGGGGTACACAGATACGCAGTATTTT.

The chain is built from TRBV27 and TRBJ1-2; D might be TRBD1 (5 bases). The CDR3 has 14 amino acids. V lost 4 bases and J 4 bases, leaving 13 bases between the germline ends. The germline gives CDR1 MNHEY, CDR2 SMNVEV (reference sequence). The CDR3 DNA sequence: TGTGCCAGCAGTTCCCCTGGGGGGGGCTATGGCTACACCTTC. This encodes CASSSPGGGYGYTF.

The rearrangement uses TRBV9 and TRBJ1-2; D perhaps matches TRBD1 (5 bases). CDR3 length: 13 residues. Germline loops: CDR1 SGDLS, CDR2 YYNGEE. V lost 0 bases, J lost 7 bases, and 10 bases lay in between. The CDR3 sequence is CASSVDAGSGYTF. In DNA, the CDR3 is TGTGCCAGCAGCGTAGATGCAGGGTCTGGCTACACCTTC.

The genes are TRBV5-4 and TRBJ2-3, with 11 bases matching TRBD1. The germline CDR1 and CDR2 sequences are SGHNT and YYREEE (reference sequence). This CDR3 contains 17 residues. The V segment lost 0 bases and the J segment 1 base; nucleotides outside the gene matches: 4. The chain's CDR3 is CASSLGRTGGRTDTQYF. CDR3 coding DNA: TGTGCCAGCAGCTTGGGTCGGACAGGGGGCCGCACAGATACGCAGTATTTT.

The chain links TRBV29-1 to TRBJ1-2, with D possibly matching TRBD1 (5 bases). Germline CDR1 is SQVTM and CDR2 is ANQGSEA. Trimming cost V 7 bases and J 7 bases, with 16 bases left between them. The CDR3 contains 12 residues. CDR3 residues: CSGALGGGGYTF. The CDR3, as DNA: TGCAGCGGTGCCTTGGGGGGTGGTGGCTACACCTTC.

V and J are TRBV2 and TRBJ1-5, with a tentative D call TRBD1 (6 bases). The germline V gene has CDR1 SNHLY and CDR2 FYNNEI. The CDR3 is 13 amino acids. V was cut by 7 bases and J by 4 bases, with 11 bases left in between. CDR3: CASKVTGNQPQHF. The CDR3 DNA is TGTGCCAGCAAGGTTACAGGGAATCAGCCCCAGCATTTT.

V gene TRBV18 combines with J gene TRBJ2-7; TRBD1 might be the D (6 bases). The length of the CDR3 is 13 residues. Germline-derived CDR1 and CDR2 are KGHSH and LQKENI. The V end was cut by 8 bases, the J end by 2 bases, with 13 bases between. The CDR3 DNA sequence: TGTGCCAGCGCAGAGACAGGACCCTACGAGCAGTACTTC. Protein sequence: CASAETGPYEQYF.

The chain uses TRBV19 and TRBJ1-1, with TRBD1 as a possible D gene (6 bases). This CDR3 comprises 16 residues. With 1 base removed from V and 0 bases from J, the gap between germline ends came to 12 bases. The germline V gene has CDR1 LNHDA and CDR2 SQIVND (reference sequence). The CDR3 DNA reads TGTGCCAGTAGTATAGGCAGACAGGTCTTGAACACTGAAGCTTTCTTT. It specifies CASSIGRQVLNTEAFF.

The V and J genes are TRBV20-1 and TRBJ2-5; D uncertain. V was trimmed by 7 bases and J by 4 bases, leaving 7 bases between them. Germline V gene lookup returns CDR1 DFQATT and CDR2 SNEGSKA (reference sequence). The CDR3 covers 10 residues. The CDR3, as DNA: TGCAGTGTGGTTAGAGAGACCCAGTACTTC. Residues: CSVVRETQYF.

The genes are TRBV3-1 (or the pseudogene TRBV3-2) and TRBJ2-3; 13 bases match TRBD2. The CDR3 totals 19 residues. CDR1 and CDR2 from the germline V gene are LGHDT and YNNKEL (reference sequence). Trimming took 5 bases from V and 2 from J; bases not matched to a gene: 13. The CDR3 DNA reads as TGTGCCAGCAGCGGACGACCCCGGGGACTAGCGGGGCCCACAGATACGCAGTATTTT. Its translation: CASSGRPRGLAGPTDTQYF.

This chain joins TRBV6-4 and TRBJ2-3; 9 bases are a match to TRBD2. V lost 0 bases to trimming and J lost 1 base; unmatched junction nucleotides: 5. The V gene's germline CDR1 is MRHNA and CDR2 SNTAGT. This CDR3 spans 17 amino acids. The DNA for the CDR3 is TGTGCCAGCAGTGACTCTGCGGGGGGGATTGGCACAGATACGCAGTATTTT. It is translated as CASSDSAGGIGTDTQYF.

V gene TRBV11-2 combines with J gene TRBJ2-1; D uncertain. The CDR3 is 13 residues long. With 3 bases removed from V and 10 bases from J, the gap between germline ends came to 13 bases. Germline V CDR1 and CDR2: SGHAT, FQNNGV. The CDR3 region has the DNA TGTGCCAGCAGCTTCGGCCCTATCGGGGAGCAGTTCTTC. Residues: CASSFGPIGEQFF.

The rearrangement uses TRBV18 and TRBJ2-7; perhaps TRBD2 as D (5 bases). The CDR3 is 12 residues long. Deletions cut 2 bases from V and 4 bases from J, with 6 bases between. Germline V gene sequence: CDR1 KGHSH, CDR2 LQKENI. In nucleotides, the CDR3 is TGTGCCAGCTCACCAGGGAGATACGAGCAGTACTTC. Its protein is CASSPGRYEQYF.

The V call is TRBV7-2, the J call TRBJ1-4; 8 bases are shared with TRBD1. V lost 5 bases to trimming and J lost 6 bases; unmatched junction nucleotides: 5. Looked up from germline, CDR1 is SGHTA and CDR2 is FQGNSA. This CDR3 is 14 amino acids long. The CDR3 region is CASSPDRGYEKLFF. CDR3 DNA sequence: TGTGCCAGCAGCCCCGACAGGGGATATGAAAAACTGTTTTTT.

CDR3 bases: TGTGCCAGCAGTGAGGGGGGACTAATCACCGGGGAGCTGTTTTTT. Protein product: CASSEGGLITGELFF. V gene TRBV25-1 combines with J gene TRBJ2-2; TRBD2 aligns across 7 bases. The CDR3 runs 15 residues. V lost 3 bases, J lost 4 bases, and 5 bases stayed unmatched. The germline gives CDR1 MGHDK, CDR2 SYGVNS. Filled out from reference TRBV25-1 and TRBJ2-2, the complete variable domain reads EADIYQTPRYLVIGTGKKITLECSQTMGHDKMYWYQQDPGMELHLIHYSYGVNSTEKGDLSSESTVSRIRTEHFPLTLESARPSHTSQYLCASSEGGLITGELFFGEGSRLTVL.

This chain links TRBV11-3 with TRBJ1-1; 10 bases are shared with TRBD1. Germline V gene lookup returns CDR1 SGHNT and CDR2 YENEEA. CDR3 size: 15 residues. V shed 5 bases and J 3 bases; nucleotides not matched to a gene: 6. Here the CDR3 reads CASSLGDRGDTEAFF. DNA for the CDR3: TGTGCCAGCAGCCTAGGGGACAGGGGAGACACTGAAGCTTTCTTT.

This CDR3 is CASTRSGHEQYF. The CDR3 DNA sequence: TGTGCCAGCACCCGAAGTGGGCACGAGCAGTACTTC. The chain is built from TRBV6-6 and TRBJ2-7; D not certain. Trimming took off 7 bases at V and 5 bases at J, with 12 bases between the two ends. This CDR3 is built from 12 residues. The germline V gene has CDR1 MNHNY and CDR2 SVGAGI (reference sequence).

This chain uses TRBV6-6 with TRBJ2-7, with 8 bases lining up with TRBD2. This CDR3 has 16 amino acids. Trimming removed 0 bases from V and 4 bases from J; junction bases left unmatched: 8. Germline loops: CDR1 MNHNY, CDR2 SVGAGI (reference sequence). CDR3 in amino acids: CASSYSTGTRGYEQYF. CDR3 bases: TGTGCCAGCAGTTACTCAACCGGGACTAGGGGATACGAGCAGTACTTC.

The count of this clone is one. The chain couples TRBV10-3 to TRBJ1-6; no clear D. This CDR3 comprises 14 residues. Trimming removed 8 bases from V and 7 bases from J, with 15 bases in between. Germline values: CDR1 ENHRY, CDR2 SYGVKD. The CDR3, as DNA: TGTGCCATCCGGGGTGGCAGTTCCAATTCACCCCTCCACTTT. Translating gives CAIRGGSSNSPLHF.

The J gene is TRBJ2-7, the V gene TRBV29-1, with 10 bases identical to TRBD1. The CDR3 totals 13 residues. The trim removed 6 bases at V and 6 bases at J, leaving 8 bases unmatched. Per the germline V gene, CDR1 is SQVTM and CDR2 is ANQGSEA. CDR3 amino acids: CSVEGQGISEQYF. CDR3 nucleotide sequence: TGCAGCGTGGAGGGACAGGGGATCAGCGAGCAGTACTTC.

The chain couples TRBV5-1 to TRBJ2-7; a weak D match, TRBD1 (6 bases). The germline gives CDR1 SGHRS, CDR2 YFSETQ. The CDR3 covers 13 residues. V was clipped by 4 bases and J by 3 bases, with 11 bases between them. The CDR3, as DNA: TGCGCCAGCAGCCTGGGACAATACTACGAGCAGTACTTC. It codes for CASSLGQYYEQYF.

V gene TRBV9 combines with J gene TRBJ1-1; D is uncertain. The CDR3 is 11 amino acids. V lost 4 bases and J 4 bases, leaving 5 bases between the germline ends. Looked up from germline, CDR1 is SGDLS and CDR2 is YYNGEE. As DNA, the CDR3 is TGTGCCAGCAGCCTCGGCACTGAAGCTTTCTTT. Residues: CASSLGTEAFF.